This T cell receptor (beta chain) was profiled in a study of blood T cell repertoires in COVID-19 (dated by TCRdb to the early 2020s). Some background on the complete study: The collaborator samples originated in the United States, Italy and Spain and spanned the acute and convalescent phases of COVID-19. The prospective study material was composed of cDNA or gDNA derived from T cells, B-cell-depleted T cells, or PBMCs. Deeply sampled blood TCRbeta repertoires from subjects exposed to, actively infected with, or recovered from COVID-19 were included in the dataset. A freely available public database, intended as a resource for researchers studying the immune response to SARS-CoV-2, is where the repertoires were released. The samples were drawn from two sources: the first 160 participants of the ongoing ImmuneRACE study, and fewer than 1,500 subjects contributed by 6 global collaborators. A de-identified subject ID, COVID-19 status, age in years and sex were almost always included in the sample metadata. Where HLA class I and class II types were available, the types were taken from metadata supplied by the sample provider, not from assay-based typing. Findings and caveats that apply to the study as a whole: The amount of clinical and demographic metadata varied by source and participant and was provided uncurated.

Between the V and J ends, shortened by 6 bases and 2 bases respectively, the junction contains 4 bases. CDR3 length: 11 amino acids, cysteine to phenylalanine. Only CDR3 DNA remains: 33 bases, in frame from the first base. For this clone: Its cognate antigen has yet to be identified. It has no much larger one-base neighbor in the sample; base qualities were not kept.

The immunoSEQ Assay, a bias-controlled multiplex PCR, was used to amplify TCRbeta CDR3 regions from genomic DNA. Regarding the original processing steps: The number of nucleated cells in each sample was estimated from the amplification of reference gene primers within the assay. Sequence reads were collapsed and filtered to measure the absolute abundance of every unique TCRbeta CDR3 rearrangement. For each sample, productive Simpson clonality was calculated by taking the square root of Simpson's diversity index across productive rearrangements. TCRdb's version of the immuneACCESS table is confined to in-frame rearrangements and falls short of the full clone set. An unresolved V gene accounts for under half of the shortfall where checked; the remainder is of unknown origin. The V and J calls and clone size come from that table; D and trimming were worked out from the DNA. The table for this sample lists about 160,000 clones; roughly 80% of them were counted only once. Approximately 3% of the sample is taken by the ten largest.

Each collaborating institution followed its own protocols to collect whole blood in K2EDTA tubes. Collaborator samples were shipped for TCRbeta analysis as frozen whole blood, isolated PBMCs, or DNA extracted from either sample type. The sample consisted of peripheral blood. This chain is built from TRBV12-3 or TRBV12-4 and TRBJ1-1; too little of a D gene remains to name it. The sequence was obtained from a man in his 70s with acute or convalescent COVID-19. The CDR3 loop reads CASSRNTEAFF. The DNA sequence is given as TGTGCCAGCAGCCGTAACACTGAAGCTTTCTTT.